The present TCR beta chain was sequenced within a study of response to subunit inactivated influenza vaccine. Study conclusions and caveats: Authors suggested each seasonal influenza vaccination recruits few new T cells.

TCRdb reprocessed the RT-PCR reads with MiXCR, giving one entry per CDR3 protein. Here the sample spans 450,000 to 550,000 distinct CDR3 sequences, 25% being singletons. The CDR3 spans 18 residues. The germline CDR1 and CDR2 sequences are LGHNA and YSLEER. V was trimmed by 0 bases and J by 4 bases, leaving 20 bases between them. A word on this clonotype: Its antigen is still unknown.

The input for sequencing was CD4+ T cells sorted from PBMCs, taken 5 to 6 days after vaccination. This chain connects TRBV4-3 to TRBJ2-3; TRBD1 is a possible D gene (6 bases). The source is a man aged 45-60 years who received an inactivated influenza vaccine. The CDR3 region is CASSQEGARGGSPDTQYF. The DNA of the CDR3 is TGCGCCAGCAGCCAAGAAGGGGCCAGGGGCGGGTCCCCAGATACGCAGTATTTT.